These 15 T cell receptor beta chains share one sample of origin, sequenced in a study of a mutant IDH1 vaccine in newly diagnosed glioma. Antigen specificity for these receptors is unknown. Time point denoted: week 35, safety follow-up. The study gave 300 ug of mutant IDH1 20-mer peptide per vaccine dose, with topical imiquimod. The assay was immunoSEQ multiplex PCR, and TCRdb's table has in-frame clones only and misses some. In the table there are fewer than 70,000 clones, more than 85% of which are singletons. The starting material was PBMCs, obtained from a glioma patient whose treatment included an IDH1 peptide vaccine. The source is a man younger than 45 with glioma.

The chain uses TRBV5-1 and TRBJ2-5; maybe TRBD2 (6 bases). Germline values: CDR1 SGHRS, CDR2 YFSETQ. Trimming removed 3 bases from V and 7 bases from J, with 10 bases in between. CDR3 length equals 12 residues. The CDR3, as DNA: TGCGCCAGCAGCTCGGAGGGTGGGACCCAGTACTTC. Encoded protein: CASSSEGGTQYF.

The sample holds one count of this clone. The V call is TRBV19, the J call TRBJ2-7; TRBD2 is a possible D gene (6 bases). CDR1 is LNHDA, CDR2 SQIVND, per germline (reference sequence). The CDR3 runs 17 residues. Trimming removed 6 bases from V and 4 bases from J, with 25 bases in between. CDR3 residues: CASRGPGTPGGEYEQYF. The CDR3 coding sequence is TGTGCCAGTAGGGGTCCCGGGACCCCCGGAGGGGAATACGAGCAGTACTTC.

The chain is built from TRBV7-2 and TRBJ1-6, with D possibly being TRBD1 (5 bases). V lost 10 bases and J 7 bases, leaving 11 bases between the germline ends. This CDR3 comprises 12 residues. The germline CDR1 and CDR2 sequences are SGHTA and FQGNSA. CDR3 region: CATRRQNSPLHF. CDR3 DNA sequence: TGTGCCACCAGGAGACAGAATTCACCCCTCCACTTT.

The V and J genes are TRBV19 and TRBJ1-6, with D maybe TRBD1 (6 bases). This CDR3 is built from 15 residues. Trimming shortened V by 5 bases and J by 6 bases, and 14 bases separated the two germline ends. Germline V gene lookup returns CDR1 LNHDA and CDR2 SQIVND (reference sequence). Here the CDR3 DNA reads TGTGCCAGTAGTGGACGCGACAGGCCTAATTCACCCCTCCACTTT. This translates into CASSGRDRPNSPLHF.

The chain combines TRBV4-1 with TRBJ2-7; no clear D. The V gene lost 1 base and the J gene lost 7 bases, with 5 bases spanning the gap. This CDR3 contains 11 residues. CDR1 and CDR2 (germline): MGHRA, YSYEKL. The CDR3 region has the DNA TGCGCCAGCAGCCAAGCTTCGGAGCAGTACTTC. Its translation is CASSQASEQYF.

The CDR3 region has the DNA TGTGCCAGCACGACGGAGAATGAGCAGTTCTTC. Amino acids: CASTTENEQFF. The chain combines TRBV2 with TRBJ2-1; the D is unclear. CDR1 SNHLY and CDR2 FYNNEI come from the germline V gene. The CDR3 has 11 amino acids. The V and J ends lost 7 bases and 7 bases respectively, with 8 bases between them.

The rearrangement links TRBV25-1 to TRBJ1-3; D gene uncertain. The CDR3 sequence is 14 residues long. V was cut by 3 bases and J by 0 bases, with 6 bases left in between. Germline CDR1 MGHDK, CDR2 SYGVNS. Written as DNA, the CDR3 is TGTGCCAGCAGTGATCGGAGCTCTGGAAACACCATATATTTT. It yields the protein CASSDRSSGNTIYF.

V gene TRBV19 combines with J gene TRBJ1-1; D call uncertain. The CDR3 loop spans 14 amino acids. The germline gives CDR1 LNHDA, CDR2 SQIVND (reference sequence). V was cut by 4 bases and J by 0 bases, with 9 bases left in between. CDR3 sequence (DNA): TGTGCCAGTAGTAGGCCGGGGATGAACACTGAAGCTTTCTTT. It codes for CASSRPGMNTEAFF.

This chain links TRBV5-6 with TRBJ2-5; D not certain. The germline V gene has CDR1 SGHDT and CDR2 YYEEEE. The CDR3 totals 14 residues. Here the CDR3 DNA reads TGTGCTACTCCTCCGGAGAGTGAACAAGAGACCCAGTACTTC. Its translation: CATPPESEQETQYF. The whole variable domain, remainder taken from reference TRBV5-6 and TRBJ2-5, is DAGVTQSPTHLIKTRGQQVTLRCSPKSGHDTVSWYQQALGQGPQFIFQYYEEEERQRGNFPDRFSGHQFPNYSSELNVNALLLGDSALYLCATPPESEQETQYFGPGTRLLVL.

Notes on this clone: The sample holds other DNA sequences that translate to the same CDR3. The genes are TRBV7-2 and TRBJ1-6; D not certain. This CDR3 region has 15 residues. The ends were cut back, 0 bases at V and 7 bases at J, with 10 bases in the middle. CDR1 and CDR2 from the germline V gene are SGHTA and FQGNSA. CDR3 amino acids: CASSLAGPPNSPLHF. The CDR3 DNA follows: TGTGCCAGCAGCTTAGCCGGGCCTCCCAATTCACCCCTCCACTTT.

The genes are TRBV4-3 and TRBJ2-2; 13 nucleotides line up with TRBD2. Germline CDR1 is LGHNA and CDR2 is YSLEER. V shed 3 bases and J 2 bases; nucleotides not matched to a gene: 3. The CDR3 length is 17 residues. CDR3 DNA: TGCGCCAGCAGCCACGGACTAGCGGGGGCAAACACCGGGGAGCTGTTTTTT. It specifies CASSHGLAGANTGELFF.

Concerning this clone itself: The junction departs from the called germline gene at one end, perhaps through a read error. The rearrangement uses TRBV6-1 and TRBJ1-5; 10 bases align to TRBD1. CDR3 length: 16 amino acids. Germline CDR1 reads MNHNS; CDR2 reads SASEGT. As DNA, the CDR3 is TGTGCCAGCACTGAACCGGGACAGGGGTTTACGCAGCCCCAGCATTTT. Protein sequence: CASTEPGQGFTQPQHF.

The V and J genes are TRBV5-5 and TRBJ2-7; no clear D. Germline V lookup: CDR1 SGHKS, CDR2 YYEKEE (reference sequence). This CDR3 has 15 residues. The V end was cut by 1 base, the J end by 5 bases, with 16 bases between. CDR3 bases: TGTGCCAGCAGCTTGATGGGCTCTGGCCCCCACGAGCAGTACTTC. It yields the protein CASSLMGSGPHEQYF.

The chain links TRBV28 to TRBJ1-5; D unresolved. The CDR3 sequence is 14 residues long. Germline V gives CDR1 MDHEN, CDR2 SYDVKM. Trimming stripped 2 bases from V and 0 bases from J, with 5 bases between. CDR3 sequence (DNA): TGTGCCAGCAGTTTACAGAATAGCAATCAGCCCCAGCATTTT. This sequence encodes CASSLQNSNQPQHF. The full variable domain, with the rest looked up from reference TRBV28 and TRBJ1-5, is DVKVTQSSRYLVKRTGEKVFLECVQDMDHENMFWYRQDPGLGLRLIYFSYDVKMKEKGDIPEGYSVSREKKERFSLILESASTNQTSMYLCASSLQNSNQPQHFGDGTRLSIL.

V and J are TRBV6-5 and TRBJ1-2; 10 bases are shared with TRBD1. V shed 7 bases, J shed 8 bases, and the junction held 7 bases outside the gene matches. There are 13 residues in the CDR3. Looked up from germline, CDR1 is MNHEY and CDR2 is SVGAGI. CDR3 bases: TGTGCCAGCAACCAAGGACAGGGGGGAGGCTACACCTTC. As protein: CASNQGQGGGYTF.